This T cell receptor (beta chain) appears in the sequencing data of a study of blood T cell repertoires in COVID-19. Overall study: Samples taken during acute and convalescent COVID-19 were collected in the United States, Italy and Spain.

Germline-derived CDR1 and CDR2 are SNHLY and FYNNEI. The CDR3 sequence is 15 residues long. Losses at the gene ends were 4 bases for V and 4 bases for J; bases not matched to a gene: 8. In the original workflow: Amplification from reference gene primers served as the basis for estimated nucleated cell counts. Some clones are missing from TCRdb's copy, which holds only in-frame ones; the method was immunoSEQ multiplex PCR. V and J calls and clone size come straight from that table; D and trimming were deduced from the DNA. Altogether approximately 81,000 clones are present, 70% to 90% being singletons, with the ten largest covering roughly 12%.

Input material: peripheral blood. This chain links TRBV2 with TRBJ1-2; 8 nucleotides line up with TRBD1. The TCR originated in a man between 65 and 85 years old with active or convalescent COVID-19. CDR3 residues: CASSGAGQGSYGYTF. CDR3 sequence (DNA): TGTGCCAGCAGTGGCGCCGGACAGGGTTCCTATGGCTACACCTTC. Full variable domain (rest looked up from reference TRBV2 and TRBJ1-2): EPEVTQTPSHQVTQMGQEVILRCVPISNHLYFYWYRQILGQKVEFLVSFYNNEISEKSEIFDDQFSVERPDGSNFTLKIRSTKLEDSAMYFCASSGAGQGSYGYTFGSGTRLTVV.